This T cell receptor (beta chain) was sequenced for a study of blood T cell repertoires in COVID-19. Overall study context: Spain, Italy and the United States supplied samples that represented acute and convalescent COVID-19. PBMCs, B-cell-depleted T cells, or T cells provided the cDNA or gDNA that made up the material.

The authors' processing: By means of reference gene primer amplification, nucleated cell counts were estimated. Here immunoSEQ multiplex PCR was the method, and the copy in TCRdb shows in-frame clones only, minus some. For V, J and clone size, that table is used; D and trimming come from the DNA. The sample lists 200,000 or so clones, approximately 85% occurring once. Germline loops: CDR1 LNHDA, CDR2 SQIVND (reference sequence). V was pared by 6 bases and J by 1 base, with 12 bases between. The CDR3 contains 15 residues. The sequence derives from a human donor with active or convalescent COVID-19. The donor label of this sample is uncertain. The material sequenced was peripheral blood. V usage is TRBV19 and J usage is TRBJ1-4; maybe TRBD1 (6 bases). Here the CDR3 DNA reads TGTGCCAGTAGAAAGGGGGGGATAACTAATGAAAAACTGTTTTTT. Translated, it gives CASRKGGITNEKLFF. Full variable domain (outside the CDR3, taken from reference TRBV19 and TRBJ1-4): DGGITQSPKYLFRKEGQNVTLSCEQNLNHDAMYWYRQDPGQGLRLIYYSQIVNDFQKGDIAEGYSVSREKKESFPLTVTSAQKNPTAFYLCASRKGGITNEKLFFGSGTQLSVL.